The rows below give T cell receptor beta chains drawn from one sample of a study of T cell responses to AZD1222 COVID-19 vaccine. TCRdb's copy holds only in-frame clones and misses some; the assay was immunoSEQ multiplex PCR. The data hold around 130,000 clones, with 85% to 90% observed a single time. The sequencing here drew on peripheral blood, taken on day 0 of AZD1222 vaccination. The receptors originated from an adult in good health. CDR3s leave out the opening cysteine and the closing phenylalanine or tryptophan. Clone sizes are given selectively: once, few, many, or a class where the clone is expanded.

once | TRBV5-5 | ASSFYVDSGNTIY
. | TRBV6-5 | ASSYSNPGAYEQY
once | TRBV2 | ASSRTLGADTQY
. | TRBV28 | ASSLKVAGRYNEQF
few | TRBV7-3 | ASSLIQGDTQY
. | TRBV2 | ASSEARTGSNEKLF
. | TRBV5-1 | ASSLAFNLVTGELF
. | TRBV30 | AWRTESTIFSGNTIY
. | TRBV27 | ASSSPYTDTQY
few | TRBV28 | ASSLSTGTAKNEQF
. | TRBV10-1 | ASSEGLAGYEQY
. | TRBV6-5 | ASGQGVRSPLH
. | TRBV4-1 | ASSQDLRGSSPLH
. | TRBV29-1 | SVEDDRGTEAF
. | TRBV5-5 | ASSSGLVDSGANVLT
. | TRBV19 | ASSGRTANEKLF
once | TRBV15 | ATSRDRTGSGPYT
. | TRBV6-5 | ASSYTAGKDYGYT
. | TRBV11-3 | ASSPTGQETQY
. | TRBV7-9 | ASSLDRGSTLAKNIQY
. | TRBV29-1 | SVGPDYTDTQY
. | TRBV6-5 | ASNQGGLGEKLF
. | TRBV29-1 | SSRDRGNNEQF
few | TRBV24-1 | ATSEQANYGYT
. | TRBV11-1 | ASSGAGQGADTQY
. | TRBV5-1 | ASSLALRLGELF
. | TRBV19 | ASSIARQAGGEQY
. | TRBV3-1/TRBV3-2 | ASSLTVASGESGELF